The TCR beta chain described here comes from a study of beta chain features in type 1 diabetes. Points from the study as a whole: In all four CD4+ subsets, TCRB CDR3 length was significantly, moderately reduced in type 1 diabetes.

This clone was counted a few times. The antigen remains undetermined. Every bit of the isolated RNA underwent reverse transcription, so sequencing read expressed TCRB transcripts. Clones were read by immunoSEQ multiplex PCR, and TCRdb kept only the in-frame ones, dropping some. Among hundreds of thousands of clones, about 14% were seen once, and the ten largest hold about 0.093%. Germline CDR1 SGDLS, CDR2 YYNGEE. The ends were cut back, 6 bases at V and 3 bases at J, with 12 bases in the middle. The CDR3 loop spans 13 amino acids. Sorting based on CD45RO/CCR7/CD25/CD127/CD95/CD27 separated CD4+ naive, central memory, regulatory and stem cell-like memory cells.

This chain connects TRBV9 to TRBJ1-2; tentatively, D is TRBD1 (5 bases). Sequencing was performed on naive CD4+ T cells from blood. The clonotype originates from a man aged 18 to 30 in good health. The CDR3: CASTPGGYYGYTF. In DNA form, the CDR3 reads TGTGCCAGCACCCCCGGGGGTTACTATGGCTACACCTTC.